This T cell receptor (beta chain) was identified during a study of shared clonotypes between healthy human individuals. Study-wide points: Deeper or shallower sequencing was expected to change how clonotypes are shared among donors. A generally larger estimated richness was seen in naive subsets than in memory subsets.

At deep level, the assay was performed. Under the authors' procedure: Filtering differed because ImmunoSEQ produced junction-only sequences that carried no quality scores. Sequenced by immunoSEQ multiplex PCR; TCRdb stores in-frame clones only, minus some. The V and J calls and clone size come from that table; D and trimming were worked out from the DNA. Among 660,000 or so clones listed, around 96% were seen once. Trimming removed 2 bases at V and 0 bases at J, with 6 bases between. Germline-derived CDR1 and CDR2 are SGHDT and YYEEEE. There are 14 residues in the CDR3. On this clone: As yet, its antigen is unknown. The sample contains more than one DNA sequence encoding this CDR3.

The naive CD8 fraction comprised CD45RO-negative cells positively selected for CCR7 and excluded terminally differentiated effector memory CD45RA+ cells. The sample taken for sequencing was naive CD8+ T cells sorted from blood. The sequence derives from a woman younger than 45 in good health. The V call is TRBV5-6, the J call TRBJ2-1, with TRBD2 as a possible D gene (5 bases). The CDR3: CASSLGSSYNEQFF. In nucleotides, the CDR3 is TGTGCCAGCAGCTTAGGGAGCTCCTACAATGAGCAGTTCTTC.